The 6 T cell receptor beta chains below all came from one sample that was sequenced in a study of blood T cell repertoires in COVID-19. Method: immunoSEQ multiplex PCR; TCRdb's copy keeps in-frame clones and lacks some. The top ten clones hold 8.6% of a sample with 110,000 to 150,000 clones, roughly 79% of them seen once. Specimen: peripheral blood. These TCRs come from a man in his forties or fifties with active or convalescent COVID-19.

V gene TRBV7-9 combines with J gene TRBJ1-5; 8 bases agree with TRBD1. Germline V lookup: CDR1 SEHNR, CDR2 FQNEAQ (reference sequence). V lost 3 bases to trimming and J lost 0 bases; unmatched junction nucleotides: 10. This CDR3 is 18 amino acids long. CDR3 residues: CASSFRTGWAYSNQPQHF. For the CDR3, the DNA is TGTGCCAGCAGCTTCCGGACAGGGTGGGCCTATAGCAATCAGCCCCAGCATTTT.

This clone occurred a few times. This sequence joins TRBV6-5 and TRBJ2-1, with TRBD2 identical over 8 bases. The CDR3 sequence is 12 residues long. V lost 6 bases to trimming and J lost 14 bases; unmatched junction nucleotides: 9. Germline CDR1 and CDR2: MNHEY and SVGAGI. CDR3 protein: CASRFPGTSEFF. CDR3 DNA: TGTGCCAGCAGATTTCCCGGGACTAGTGAGTTCTTC.

The J gene is TRBJ2-5, the V gene TRBV27, with D possibly TRBD1 on 6 matching bases. The CDR3 totals 16 residues. The V end was cut by 5 bases, the J end by 2 bases, with 18 bases between. CDR1 and CDR2 from the germline V gene are MNHEY and SMNVEV (reference sequence). The CDR3 loop reads CASSPRRPDRQETQYF. CDR3 bases: TGTGCCAGCAGTCCGCGACGCCCCGACAGGCAAGAGACCCAGTACTTC.

This clone was observed once. The chain uses TRBV5-1 and TRBJ1-1, with 7 nucleotides matching TRBD1. The CDR3 contains 16 residues. Germline-derived CDR1 and CDR2 are SGHRS and YFSETQ. The V gene end was trimmed by 2 bases and the J gene end by 0 bases; junction bases not matched to a gene: 7. The CDR3 reads CASSFDRVDMNTEAFF. CDR3 DNA sequence: TGCGCCAGCAGCTTCGACAGGGTAGATATGAACACTGAAGCTTTCTTT. The full variable domain, with the rest looked up from reference TRBV5-1 and TRBJ1-1, is KAGVTQTPRYLIKTRGQQVTLSCSPISGHRSVSWYQQTPGQGLQFLFEYFSETQRNKGNFPGRFSGRQFSNSRSEMNVSTLELGDSALYLCASSFDRVDMNTEAFFGQGTRLTVV.

V is TRBV6-5 and J is TRBJ2-3; the match to TRBD1 covers 7 bases. The CDR3 totals 14 residues. Germline V lookup: CDR1 MNHEY, CDR2 SVGAGI. V lost 6 bases, J lost 0 bases, and 3 bases stayed unmatched. The DNA of the CDR3 is TGTGCCAGCAGGGTACAGGGGAGCACAGATACGCAGTATTTT. This gives the protein CASRVQGSTDTQYF.

The rearrangement links TRBV20-1 to TRBJ2-7; D is possibly TRBD1 (6 bases). V lost 8 bases and J 1 base, leaving 9 bases between the germline ends. The CDR3 has 11 amino acids. Looked up from germline, CDR1 is DFQATT and CDR2 is SNEGSKA (reference sequence). CDR3 nucleotide sequence: TGCAGTACAGACAGGTCCTACGAGCAGTACTTC. Its protein product is CSTDRSYEQYF.